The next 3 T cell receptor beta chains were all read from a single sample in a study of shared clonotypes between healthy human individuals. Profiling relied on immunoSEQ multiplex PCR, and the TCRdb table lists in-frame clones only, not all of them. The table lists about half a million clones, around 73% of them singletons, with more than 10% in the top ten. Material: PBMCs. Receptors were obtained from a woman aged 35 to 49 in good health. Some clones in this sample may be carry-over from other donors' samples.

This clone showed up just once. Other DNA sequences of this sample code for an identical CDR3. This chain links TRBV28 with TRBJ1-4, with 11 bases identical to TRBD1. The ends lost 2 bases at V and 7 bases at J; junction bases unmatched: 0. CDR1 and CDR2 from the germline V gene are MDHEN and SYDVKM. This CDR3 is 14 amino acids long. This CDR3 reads CASSLGTGGEKLFF. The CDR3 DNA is TGTGCCAGCAGTTTAGGGACAGGGGGTGAAAAACTGTTTTTT. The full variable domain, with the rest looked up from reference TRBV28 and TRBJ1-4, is DVKVTQSSRYLVKRTGEKVFLECVQDMDHENMFWYRQDPGLGLRLIYFSYDVKMKEKGDIPEGYSVSREKKERFSLILESASTNQTSMYLCASSLGTGGEKLFFGSGTQLSVL.

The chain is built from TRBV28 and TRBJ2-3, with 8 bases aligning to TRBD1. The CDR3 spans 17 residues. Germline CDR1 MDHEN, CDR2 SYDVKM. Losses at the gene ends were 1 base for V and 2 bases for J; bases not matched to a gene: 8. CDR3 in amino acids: CASSLFGQGMVTDTQYF. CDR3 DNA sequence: TGTGCCAGCAGTTTATTCGGACAGGGAATGGTCACAGATACGCAGTATTTT.

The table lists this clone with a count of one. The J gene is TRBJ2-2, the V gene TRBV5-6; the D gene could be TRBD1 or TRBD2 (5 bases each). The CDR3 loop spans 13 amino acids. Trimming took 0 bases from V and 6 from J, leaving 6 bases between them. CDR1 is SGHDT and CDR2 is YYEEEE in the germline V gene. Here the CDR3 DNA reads TGTGCCAGCAGCTTGGTGGGGGCCGGGGAGCTGTTTTTT. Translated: CASSLVGAGELFF.